This T cell receptor (beta chain) appears in the sequencing data of a study of control samples from healthy donors and cancer patients. Germline V gene lookup returns CDR1 SGHRS and CDR2 YFSETQ. The CDR3 runs 14 residues. Trimming pared 4 bases from V and 5 bases from J, leaving 15 bases between. The assay was immunoSEQ multiplex PCR, and TCRdb's table has in-frame clones only and misses some. The table lists about 63,000 clones, approximately 87% of them singletons. The sequence was collected from a woman aged 55-70 years with lung cancer. Sequenced material: PBMCs. The chain couples TRBV5-1 to TRBJ1-1; tentatively, D is TRBD1 (5 bases). In nucleotides, the CDR3 is TGCGCCAGCAGCGGGAGCCGAGGGGAGACTGAAGCTTTCTTT. Encoded protein: CASSGSRGETEAFF.